Listed below are T cell receptor beta chains from one sample, sequenced in a study of long-term antiretroviral therapy in people with HIV. Data came from immunoSEQ multiplex PCR; TCRdb stores just in-frame clones and leaves some out. The repertoire holds approximately 16,000 clones, with over 70% as singletons. The sequences come from unsorted PBMCs, collected about 1.3 years before starting antiretroviral therapy. The source of these receptors is a man in his thirties or forties with HIV. Each CDR3 is given with its conserved first and last residue. D genes are given only for firm matches. Size values are once, few and many counts, or a class for expanded clones, and some rows have none.

cdr3_nt | cdr3_aa | j_call | clone_size | d_call | v_call
TGCGCCAGCAGCCCACCGGGACAGGGGGTCCATGAGCAGTTCTTC | CASSPPGQGVHEQFF | TRBJ2-1 | - | TRBD1 | TRBV5-1
TGTGCCAGTACTCGGACAGGGATGGACACTGAAGCTTTCTTT | CASTRTGMDTEAFF | TRBJ1-1 | - | TRBD1 | TRBV19
TGTGCCAGCAGCCAAAAACTGGGGCAAAGCTCCTACGAGCAGTACTTC | CASSQKLGQSSYEQYF | TRBJ2-7 | - | - | TRBV14
TGTGCCAGCTCACCTTTGACACCTCCAACTAATGAAAAACTGTTTTTT | CASSPLTPPTNEKLFF | TRBJ1-4 | - | - | TRBV18
TGTGCCAGCAGCTTCGGACAGGGGAAATACGAGCAGTACTTC | CASSFGQGKYEQYF | TRBJ2-7 | few | TRBD1 | TRBV5-6
TGTGCCAGCAAACGGAGGGGGGCCACCTACGAGCAGTACTTC | CASKRRGATYEQYF | TRBJ2-7 | - | - | TRBV6-5
TGTGCCAGTAGTATAGGGCGGGGACGCACAGATACGCAGTATTTT | CASSIGRGRTDTQYF | TRBJ2-3 | once | - | TRBV19
TGTGCCAGCAGCTTGCCGGGACAGATCACCGGGGAGCTGTTTTTT | CASSLPGQITGELFF | TRBJ2-2 | - | TRBD1 | TRBV5-5
TGTGCCAGCAGCCAAGCACCAGACCCCGTCCAACCCCTCCACTTT | CASSQAPDPVQPLHF | TRBJ1-6 | - | - | TRBV14
TGTGCCAGCAGCTTAGGATCAGGGGGCTATGGCTACACCTTC | CASSLGSGGYGYTF | TRBJ1-2 | - | TRBD1 | TRBV13